These 6 T cell receptor beta chains share one sample of origin, sequenced in a study of blood T cell repertoires in COVID-19. TCRdb's table, derived via immunoSEQ multiplex PCR, lists solely in-frame clones and lacks some. The data contain some 140,000 clones, 79% of them singletons. Material: peripheral blood. The receptors derive from a man in his 60s with acute or convalescent COVID-19.

The chain combines TRBV7-9 with TRBJ1-3; the D gene is possibly TRBD1 (6 bases). Trimming removed 6 bases at V and 0 bases at J, with 15 bases between. CDR1 SEHNR and CDR2 FQNEAQ come from the germline V gene (reference sequence). The CDR3 is 16 amino acids. The chain's CDR3 is CASSPTTGLSGNTIYF. The CDR3 bases are TGTGCCAGCAGTCCTACGACAGGTCTCTCTGGAAACACCATATATTTT.

This chain joins TRBV27 and TRBJ2-5, with TRBD2 matching 9 bases. Germline CDR1 MNHEY, CDR2 SMNVEV (reference sequence). Trimming removed 5 bases from V and 4 bases from J; junction bases left unmatched: 5. The CDR3 covers 14 residues. The CDR3 loop is CASSLGLARETQYF. The CDR3 DNA follows: TGTGCCAGCAGTCTCGGACTAGCGAGAGAGACCCAGTACTTC.

The chain joins TRBV2 to TRBJ2-3; 11 bases agree with TRBD1. The junction had 2 bases not matched to a gene; V was cut back by 3 bases and J by 3 bases. This CDR3 comprises 15 residues. Germline V gene sequence: CDR1 SNHLY, CDR2 FYNNEI. CDR3 nucleotides: TGTGCCAGCAGTGAGGACAGGGGGCTAACAGATACGCAGTATTTT. Translating gives CASSEDRGLTDTQYF.

The chain carries TRBV28 and TRBJ2-3; TRBD1 matches at 8 bases. Germline V CDR1 and CDR2: MDHEN, SYDVKM. This CDR3 region has 16 residues. V was clipped by 5 bases and J by 2 bases; unmatched bases: 9. CDR3 in DNA: TGTGCCAGCAGTCGGACAGGGAGCGCCCTCACAGATACGCAGTATTTT. Encoded protein: CASSRTGSALTDTQYF.

This sequence joins TRBV3-1 (or the pseudogene TRBV3-2) and TRBJ2-4, with TRBD2 matching over 8 bases. The length of the CDR3 is 16 residues. Germline V lookup: CDR1 LGHDT, CDR2 YNNKEL (reference sequence). V gave up 0 bases and J gave up 5 bases; unmatched junction bases: 6. The CDR3 protein is CASSQDRTSGENIQYF. In DNA form, the CDR3 reads TGTGCCAGCAGCCAAGATCGAACTAGCGGAGAAAACATTCAGTACTTC.

This clone was observed a single time. The chain couples TRBV24-1 to TRBJ2-3; D is ambiguous. The CDR3 extends over 12 amino acids. V was shortened by 1 base and J by 7 bases, with 5 bases between the two germline ends. Germline CDR1 reads KGHDR; CDR2 reads SFDVKD. CDR3 DNA sequence: TGTGCCACCAGTGATTTTAAATATACGCAGTATTTT. Its protein product is CATSDFKYTQYF.